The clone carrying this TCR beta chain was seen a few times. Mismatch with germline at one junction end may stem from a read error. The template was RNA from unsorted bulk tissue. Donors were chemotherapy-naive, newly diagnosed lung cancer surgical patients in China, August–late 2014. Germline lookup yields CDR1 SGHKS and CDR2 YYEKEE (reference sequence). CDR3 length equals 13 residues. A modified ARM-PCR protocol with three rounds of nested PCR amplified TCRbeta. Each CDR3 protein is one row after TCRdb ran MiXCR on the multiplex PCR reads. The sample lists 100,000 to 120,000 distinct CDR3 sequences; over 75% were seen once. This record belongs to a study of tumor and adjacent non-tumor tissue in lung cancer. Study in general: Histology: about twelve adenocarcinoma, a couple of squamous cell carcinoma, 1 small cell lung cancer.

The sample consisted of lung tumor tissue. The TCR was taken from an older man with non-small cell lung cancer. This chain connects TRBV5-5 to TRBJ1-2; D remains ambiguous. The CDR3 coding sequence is TGTGCCAGCAGCTTGGATGGGTTCTATGGCCACACGTTC. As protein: CASSLDGFYGHTF.